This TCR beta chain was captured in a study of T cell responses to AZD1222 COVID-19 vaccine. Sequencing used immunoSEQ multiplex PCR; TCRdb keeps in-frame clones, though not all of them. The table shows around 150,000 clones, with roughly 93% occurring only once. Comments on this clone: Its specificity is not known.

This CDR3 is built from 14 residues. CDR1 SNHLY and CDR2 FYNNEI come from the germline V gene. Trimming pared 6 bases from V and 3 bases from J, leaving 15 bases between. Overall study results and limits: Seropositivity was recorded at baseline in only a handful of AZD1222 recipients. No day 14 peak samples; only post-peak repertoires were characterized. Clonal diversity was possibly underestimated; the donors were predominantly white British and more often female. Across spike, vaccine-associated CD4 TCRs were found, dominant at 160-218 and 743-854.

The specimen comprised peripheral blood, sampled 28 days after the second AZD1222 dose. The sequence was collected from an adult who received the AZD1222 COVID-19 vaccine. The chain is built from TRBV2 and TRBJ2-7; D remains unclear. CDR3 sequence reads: CASRVSGLLYEQYF. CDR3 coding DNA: TGTGCCAGCAGGGTCAGTGGGTTACTCTACGAGCAGTACTTC. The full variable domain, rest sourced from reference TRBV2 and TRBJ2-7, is EPEVTQTPSHQVTQMGQEVILRCVPISNHLYFYWYRQILGQKVEFLVSFYNNEISEKSEIFDDQFSVERPDGSNFTLKIRSTKLEDSAMYFCASRVSGLLYEQYFGPGTRLTVT.